These 32 T cell receptor beta chains were all obtained from the same sample, sequenced in a study of T cell changes during pregnancy in multiple sclerosis. This table comes from immunoSEQ multiplex PCR, and its TCRdb copy is limited to in-frame clones, with some not included. Here the sample spans 30,000 to 40,000 clones, approximately 90% being singletons. The sequencing here drew on CD8+ T cells from peripheral blood mononuclear cells, taken in the third trimester of pregnancy. These receptor sequences come from a female donor with multiple sclerosis, enrolled in a pregnancy study.

In its sample, this clone was seen once. The V and J genes are TRBV15 and TRBJ2-7, with D possibly being TRBD1 (6 bases). The CDR3 contains 14 residues. Germline V gene lookup returns CDR1 LNHNV and CDR2 YYDKDF (reference sequence). The V gene lost 4 bases and the J gene lost 2 bases, with 12 bases spanning the gap. CDR3 nucleotides: TGTGCCACCAGCAAGACAGGAGAAACCTACGAGCAGTACTTC. Amino acids: CATSKTGETYEQYF.

The CDR3 loop is CASSLGGLTTEQFF. Here the CDR3 DNA reads TGTGCCAGCAGCTTAGGGGGACTAACCACTGAGCAGTTCTTC. This chain links TRBV7-8 with TRBJ2-1, with 7 positions matching TRBD2. Trimming took 1 base from V and 9 from J; bases not matched to a gene: 6. CDR3 length: 14 residues. CDR1 is SGHVS and CDR2 is FQNEAQ in the germline V gene.

This chain uses TRBV29-1 with TRBJ1-2; 7 bases agree with TRBD1. V shed 5 bases and J 4 bases; nucleotides not matched to a gene: 13. The CDR3 has 15 amino acids. Germline V gene data show CDR1 as SQVTM and CDR2 as ANQGSEA. In DNA, the CDR3 is TGCAGCGTTCCCGACAGGGACCCATCTAGCTATGGCTACACCTTC. Translating gives CSVPDRDPSSYGYTF.

J is TRBJ2-7 and V is TRBV5-6, with D perhaps TRBD1 (6 bases). The V end lost 0 bases, the J end lost 4 bases, and 11 bases lay between the germline ends. The CDR3 runs 14 residues. The germline V gene has CDR1 SGHDT and CDR2 YYEEEE. CDR3 residues: CASSLGTANYEQYF. The DNA for the CDR3 is TGTGCCAGCAGCTTGGGGACAGCGAATTACGAGCAGTACTTC.

This chain connects TRBV9 to TRBJ1-2, with 9 bases matching TRBD1. V lost 5 bases, J lost 10 bases, and 9 bases stayed unmatched. Germline CDR1 reads SGDLS; CDR2 reads YYNGEE. This CDR3 is built from 13 residues. The CDR3 spells CASSGQGHKDYTF. CDR3 bases: TGTGCCAGCAGTGGACAGGGGCATAAGGACTACACCTTC.

This clone appeared once. The chain has TRBV6-1 and TRBJ2-7, with D perhaps TRBD1 (7 bases). The CDR3 contains 15 residues. The V and J ends lost 2 bases and 2 bases respectively, with 13 bases between them. CDR1 is MNHNS, CDR2 SASEGT, per germline. CDR3 loop: CASSESGGTAYEQYF. The CDR3 coding sequence is TGTGCCAGCAGTGAATCAGGAGGGACAGCCTACGAGCAGTACTTC.

The chain links TRBV7-9 to TRBJ2-2, with D perhaps matching TRBD1 (6 bases). Germline values: CDR1 SEHNR, CDR2 FQNEAQ (reference sequence). V lost 1 base and J 1 base, leaving 7 bases between the germline ends. This CDR3 spans 15 amino acids. The CDR3 is CASSLETGNTGELFF. CDR3 nucleotides: TGTGCCAGCAGCTTAGAGACAGGGAACACCGGGGAGCTGTTTTTT.

The chain carries TRBV5-6 and TRBJ2-5; D call uncertain. The CDR3 has 13 amino acids. V was cut by 0 bases and J by 4 bases, with 7 bases left in between. Germline V gene sequence: CDR1 SGHDT, CDR2 YYEEEE. In DNA, the CDR3 is TGTGCCAGCAGCTTGGACTCCCCAGAGACCCAGTACTTC. Amino acids: CASSLDSPETQYF.

This rearrangement joins TRBV7-6 to TRBJ2-2, with D hard to call. CDR1 is SGHVS and CDR2 is FNYEAQ in the germline V gene. The germline V and J ends were trimmed by 2 bases and 5 bases, with 18 bases remaining between them. CDR3 length: 17 residues. CDR3 amino acids: CASSLSKRLAKTGELFF. DNA for the CDR3: TGTGCCAGCAGCTTATCGAAACGATTAGCCAAAACCGGGGAGCTGTTTTTT.

V usage is TRBV5-1 and J usage is TRBJ1-3, with 8 bases lining up with TRBD1. Germline trimming cut 0 bases from V and 0 bases from J; bases unmatched to any gene: 5. CDR3 length: 17 residues. Germline V gives CDR1 SGHRS, CDR2 YFSETQ. The CDR3 is CASSLEGTGTSGNTIYF. The CDR3 DNA sequence: TGCGCCAGCAGCTTGGAGGGGACAGGAACCTCTGGAAACACCATATATTTT.

This clone is medium-sized (0.01 to 0.1%). The sample holds other DNA sequences that translate to the same CDR3. V gene TRBV6-4 combines with J gene TRBJ2-3; 11 bases are a match to TRBD2. The V segment lost 0 bases and the J segment 4 bases; nucleotides outside the gene matches: 0. This CDR3 has 15 residues. Germline V gives CDR1 MRHNA, CDR2 SNTAGT. This CDR3 is CASSDSSGGADTQYF. CDR3 in DNA: TGTGCCAGCAGTGACTCTAGCGGGGGGGCAGATACGCAGTATTTT.

CDR3 region: CASSLGVREQFF. The CDR3 bases are TGTGCCAGCAGCTTAGGGGTGAGGGAGCAGTTCTTC. This sequence joins TRBV13 and TRBJ2-1; D call uncertain. The V gene lost 0 bases and the J gene lost 10 bases, with 7 bases spanning the gap. The CDR3 extends over 12 amino acids. Germline CDR1 is PRHDT and CDR2 is FYEKMQ (reference sequence). Full variable domain (missing parts from reference TRBV13 and TRBJ2-1): AAGVIQSPRHLIKEKRETATLKCYPIPRHDTVYWYQQGPGQDPQFLISFYEKMQSDKGSIPDRFSAQQFSDYHSELNMSSLELGDSALYFCASSLGVREQFFGPGTRLTVL.

This clone was recorded once. The chain is built from TRBV11-1 and TRBJ2-7, with a possible D match to TRBD2 (5 bases). V lost 5 bases, J lost 4 bases, and 9 bases lay in between. This CDR3 spans 12 amino acids. Looked up from germline, CDR1 is SGHAT and CDR2 is FQDESV (reference sequence). CDR3 coding DNA: TGTGCCAGCAGCGGACTGGGATACGAGCAGTACTTC. This translates into CASSGLGYEQYF.

The CDR3 spells CASSSRTGRMVFTEAFF. The DNA for the CDR3 is TGTGCCAGCTCATCGAGGACAGGGAGGATGGTATTCACTGAAGCTTTCTTT. The chain links TRBV18 to TRBJ1-1, with 8 bases aligning to TRBD1. Germline CDR1 reads KGHSH; CDR2 reads LQKENI. This CDR3 comprises 17 residues. V was pared by 5 bases and J by 4 bases, with 15 bases of the junction left unmatched. Based on the CDR3 plus reference TRBV18 and TRBJ1-1, the full variable domain is NAGVMQNPRHLVRRRGQEARLRCSPMKGHSHVYWYRQLPEEGLKFMVYLQKENIIDESGMPKERFSAEFPKEGPSILRIQQVVRGDSAAYFCASSSRTGRMVFTEAFFGQGTRLTVV.

V is TRBV4-3 and J is TRBJ2-6, with D maybe TRBD1 (6 bases). The V gene's germline CDR1 is LGHNA and CDR2 YSLEER. Trimming removed 4 bases from V and 0 bases from J, with 19 bases in between. This CDR3 spans 19 amino acids. CDR3 sequence reads: CASSPGSGQLLSGANVLTF. For the CDR3, the DNA is TGCGCCAGCAGCCCGGGGTCAGGACAGTTGCTCTCTGGGGCCAACGTCCTGACTTTC.

A word on this clone: This CDR3 fails to terminate in the conserved phenylalanine or tryptophan, so it likely reflects a read error. This sequence joins TRBV9 and TRBJ1-2; D is possibly TRBD1 (6 bases). CDR3 length: 16 residues. V was pared by 0 bases and J by 5 bases, with 17 bases between. Germline CDR1 reads SGDLS; CDR2 reads YYNGEE. CDR3 nucleotide sequence: TGTGCCAGCAGCGTAGGAACCGCAGGGGCAGGGTATGGCTACACCGTC. It translates to CASSVGTAGAGYGYTV.

This rearrangement joins TRBV15 to TRBJ1-5; the D gene is possibly TRBD1 (5 bases). Trimming shortened V by 3 bases and J by 5 bases, and 11 bases separated the two germline ends. This CDR3 comprises 14 residues. Germline assignment: CDR1 LNHNV and CDR2 YYDKDF (reference sequence). CDR3 sequence reads: CATSSATGYQPQHF. CDR3 in DNA: TGTGCCACCAGCAGTGCCACAGGATATCAGCCCCAGCATTTT.

The chain is built from TRBV9 and TRBJ1-6; unclear D gene. The V end lost 3 bases, the J end lost 9 bases, and 13 bases lay between the germline ends. The CDR3 covers 14 residues. CDR1 and CDR2 (germline): SGDLS, YYNGEE. This CDR3 reads CASSDPRSGSPLHF. Here the CDR3 DNA reads TGTGCCAGCAGCGATCCCCGGTCGGGTTCACCCCTCCACTTT.

The V gene is TRBV4-3, the J gene TRBJ2-5; 8 positions match TRBD2. Germline lookup yields CDR1 LGHNA and CDR2 YSLEER. The J segment lost 4 bases and the V segment lost 4 bases, leaving 8 bases of the junction unmatched. CDR3 size: 15 residues. The CDR3 coding sequence is TGCGCCAGCAGCCGCTTCGGGAGGGGCACAGAGACCCAGTACTTC. Translation: CASSRFGRGTETQYF.

The gene calls are TRBV19 and TRBJ1-1; no definite D call. This CDR3 has 13 amino acids. Trimming took off 6 bases at V and 0 bases at J, with 8 bases between the two ends. Germline CDR1 and CDR2: LNHDA and SQIVND (reference sequence). The CDR3 loop is CASSNTMNTEAFF. CDR3 sequence (DNA): TGTGCCAGTAGCAACACAATGAACACTGAAGCTTTCTTT.

The chain has TRBV15 and TRBJ1-2; no reliable D call. Germline loops: CDR1 LNHNV, CDR2 YYDKDF (reference sequence). Trimming removed 3 bases at V and 4 bases at J, with 15 bases between. The CDR3 is 15 amino acids. The CDR3 nucleotides are TGTGCCACCAGCAGGGAGAGGCGGCTCCTCTATGGCTACACCTTC. This encodes CATSRERRLLYGYTF.

The chain joins TRBV19 to TRBJ1-1, with D unresolved. Germline V gene data show CDR1 as LNHDA and CDR2 as SQIVND (reference sequence). CDR3 length: 15 residues. With 6 bases removed from V and 5 bases from J, the gap between germline ends came to 19 bases. CDR3 bases: TGTGCCAGTAGCCACTCGAATATCGGTCGAACTGAAGCTTTCTTT. It encodes CASSHSNIGRTEAFF.

This chain's CDR3 is CASSQGRGVSYNEQFF. CDR3 in DNA: TGTGCCAGCAGCCAGGGGCGGGGGGTTTCCTACAATGAGCAGTTCTTC. The chain couples TRBV4-2 to TRBJ2-1, with 8 bases identical to TRBD2. Looked up from germline, CDR1 is LGHNA and CDR2 is YNFKEQ. CDR3 length: 16 amino acids. The trim removed 3 bases at V and 1 base at J, leaving 5 bases unmatched.

The table lists this clone with a count of one. The genes are TRBV19 and TRBJ2-2, with D hard to call. Germline V gives CDR1 LNHDA, CDR2 SQIVND (reference sequence). This CDR3 is built from 12 residues. V was shortened by 5 bases and J by 7 bases, with 8 bases between the two germline ends. This CDR3 reads CASSHGYGELFF. The CDR3 coding sequence is TGTGCCAGTAGTCACGGGTACGGGGAGCTGTTTTTT.

The CDR3 DNA reads as TGTGCCAGCAGTGCGACAGGGTCGGCTTATGGCTACACCTTC. Translated: CASSATGSAYGYTF. The chain joins TRBV2 to TRBJ1-2, with 7 bases that match TRBD1. Germline trimming cut 4 bases from V and 5 bases from J; bases unmatched to any gene: 7. This CDR3 contains 14 residues. Germline V CDR1 and CDR2: SNHLY, FYNNEI.

The chain carries TRBV15 and TRBJ2-5; 12 bases map to TRBD1. The V segment lost 3 bases and the J segment 2 bases; nucleotides outside the gene matches: 4. This CDR3 has 16 residues. From germline, CDR1 is LNHNV and CDR2 YYDKDF (reference sequence). CDR3 loop: CATSRWDRGLQETQYF. CDR3 coding DNA: TGTGCCACCAGCAGGTGGGACAGGGGGCTACAAGAGACCCAGTACTTC.

The chain carries TRBV5-1 and TRBJ2-7; 9 bases match TRBD1. This CDR3 region has 14 residues. V was pared by 2 bases and J by 5 bases, with 5 bases of the junction left unmatched. The germline V gene encodes CDR1 SGHRS and CDR2 YFSETQ. CDR3 nucleotides: TGCGCCAGCAGCTTTTGGACAGGGGAGAACGAGCAGTACTTC. Protein product: CASSFWTGENEQYF. The full variable domain, its missing parts supplied by reference TRBV5-1 and TRBJ2-7, is KAGVTQTPRYLIKTRGQQVTLSCSPISGHRSVSWYQQTPGQGLQFLFEYFSETQRNKGNFPGRFSGRQFSNSRSEMNVSTLELGDSALYLCASSFWTGENEQYFGPGTRLTVT.

The rearrangement joins TRBV4-2 to TRBJ2-7, with 8 bases fitting TRBD2. The germline V gene encodes CDR1 LGHNA and CDR2 YNFKEQ. The V segment lost 5 bases and the J segment 2 bases; nucleotides outside the gene matches: 5. The CDR3 has 14 amino acids. CDR3 coding DNA: TGTGCCAGCAGCAATAGCGGGGATCCCTACGAGCAGTACTTC. Translated, it gives CASSNSGDPYEQYF.

The CDR3 here is CASSSNRGRLDGYTF. The CDR3 DNA follows: TGCGCCAGCAGCTCGAACAGGGGGCGTCTTGATGGCTACACCTTC. The rearrangement links TRBV4-3 to TRBJ1-2; the match to TRBD1 covers 9 bases. In germline, CDR1 is LGHNA, CDR2 YSLEER. The CDR3 has 15 residues. V was pared by 5 bases and J by 6 bases, with 10 bases of the junction left unmatched.

The gene calls are TRBV9 and TRBJ1-6; 7 bases match TRBD1. V was pared by 3 bases and J by 7 bases, with 10 bases of the junction left unmatched. Germline loops: CDR1 SGDLS, CDR2 YYNGEE. CDR3 length: 16 amino acids. CDR3 protein: CASSAGTVIMNSPLHF. The CDR3, as DNA: TGTGCCAGCAGCGCCGGGACAGTAATTATGAATTCACCCCTCCACTTT. Supplemented by reference TRBV9 and TRBJ1-6, the full variable domain reads DSGVTQTPKHLITATGQRVTLRCSPRSGDLSVYWYQQSLDQGLQFLIQYYNGEERAKGNILERFSAQQFPDLHSELNLSSLELGDSALYFCASSAGTVIMNSPLHFGNGTRLTVT.

The J gene is TRBJ2-2, the V gene TRBV19, with D perhaps matching TRBD2 (7 bases). The CDR3 has 10 residues. Germline CDR1 and CDR2: LNHDA and SQIVND (reference sequence). The CDR3 DNA is TGTGGCGCGGGGGCGGGGGAGCTGTTTTTT. Protein product: CGAGAGELFF.

This chain joins TRBV15 and TRBJ2-7, with 8 bases aligning to TRBD1. Trimming took 1 base from V and 8 from J; bases not matched to a gene: 10. The CDR3 runs 15 residues. CDR1 is LNHNV and CDR2 is YYDKDF in the germline V gene (reference sequence). CDR3 loop: CATSRATTGVGQQYF. CDR3 bases: TGTGCCACCAGCAGAGCGACGACAGGGGTGGGACAGCAGTACTTC.